This entry concerns a single T cell receptor beta chain. This clonotype was observed at least ten times. Its target antigen remains unknown. No per-base quality is available; no much larger clone lies one base away. The TCR beta CDR3 regions were amplified from the RNA transcripts. The TCR CDR3 was subjected to a first round of RT-PCR using the HTBI primer set and the Qiagen OneStep RT-PCR kit. Libraries were constructed in a second round of multiplex PCR, after which size selection and purification were performed. Paired-end sequencing of the libraries was performed with 100 bp reads on an Illumina HiSeq2000. The study's processing was this. Raw data were processed with SOAPnuke, discarding reads with adapters, uncalled bases, mean Phred below 15, or no exact constant-primer or identifier match. COPE v1.2.5 was used to merge high-quality paired reads, and clonotypes were defined as unique nucleotide sequences. MiTCR v1.1 was used to align the clonotypes against IMGT TRBV, TRBD and TRBJ reference segments. Analysis was restricted to V-J combinations with a frequency above 0.0001, which covered 99% to 99.2% of repertoires. A TCS score was defined as the ratio of F50 (clonal expansion) to E x V (chaos), with BLOSUM62-based TCRdist applied between CDR3 peptides within each V-J. Welch's t-statistics and random forest reduced fewer than 600 V-J features to around 14, which were used in a naive Bayes classifier (R e1071). The raw public data were reprocessed by TCRdb itself: fastp quality trimming at Q25, MiXCR clonotype calling, in-frame beta chains only. Records with the same CDR3 protein are collapsed into one entry carrying the most frequent genes and DNA. TCRdb, rather than the study authors, made the V and J calls. This sample comprises fewer than 650,000 distinct CDR3 sequences, approximately 13% of them detected only once. About 5.8% of the sample is in the top ten clones.

The entry originates in a study of T cells in Graves' hyperthyroidism and ophthalmopathy (dated by TCRdb to the late 2010s). Concerning the study at large: Peripheral blood was sampled at the time of initial diagnosis, prior to any treatment. TCR V-J signatures able to tell the groups apart were searched for in a discovery cohort of more than 90 patients, of whom around 43 had Graves' ophthalmopathy and roughly 58 had stable Graves' hyperthyroidism. Whether ophthalmopathy could be predicted prospectively was tested in an independent validation cohort made up of under 20 hyperthyroidism patients plus 17 patients who later progressed to ophthalmopathy. The approximately 98 discovery patients were randomly divided into training and test sets at a 7:3 ratio. In roughly six Graves' hyperthyroidism patients, the study also compared T-cell repertoires from thyroid tissue with T-cell repertoires from blood. After sampling, hyperthyroidism patients received methimazole starting at 30 mg daily, and ophthalmopathy patients received high-dose intravenous methylprednisolone. The paper describes TCR Vbeta CDR3 sequencing of 140 or so peripheral blood samples, made up of some 40 ophthalmopathy patients, 70 to 75 hyperthyroidism patients and about 17 progressor patients. The paper's findings and limits, for the study overall: No statistical method was used to fix the sample size in advance, and group allocation was not hidden from the investigators. In cross-validation, a model built on a 13 V-J signature told ophthalmopathy apart from stable hyperthyroidism with under 90% sensitivity and about 81% specificity, and in testing the same model reached 80%/75%. Blood samples also contained most of the expanded thyroid clonotypes (frequency above 0.001), which suggests that blood repertoires may reflect thyroid immune responses. In validation, the model predicted progression to ophthalmopathy a median of about 6 months before onset, with over 55% sensitivity and almost 75% specificity.

Hyperthyroidism patients were newly diagnosed, with disease duration under 2 months, and aged 18 to 65 years. Exclusion was applied to patients with uncontrolled infections, other autoimmune diseases, pregnancy or lactation. Diagnoses were established on the basis of clinical symptoms, serum thyroxine and TRAb, thyroid ultrasound, and orbital computed tomography. For progressor patients, blood was drawn at the first diagnosis of hyperthyroidism, before any ophthalmopathy symptoms had appeared. Ficoll-Paque density gradient centrifugation was used to isolate PBMCs from 9.5 to 10 ml of fresh peripheral blood. Patients classed as progressors first received a Graves' hyperthyroidism diagnosis and then went on to develop ophthalmopathy during follow-up. Trizol reagent was used to extract total RNA, and RNA quality was then checked on an Agilent 2100 Bioanalyzer. Sequencing used blood. The sequence was collected from a woman in her 30s with Graves' hyperthyroidism that later progressed to Graves' ophthalmopathy.

The sequence in DNA is TGCGCCAGCAGGCAGGTTAGCGCACAAGAGACCCAGTACTTC. This translates into CASRQVSAQETQYF. The rearranged segments are TRBV5-1 and TRBJ2-5; 5 matching bases give a weak D call of TRBD2. From a lookup of the germline V gene, CDR1 and CDR2 are SGHRS and YFSETQ. Spanning cysteine to phenylalanine, the CDR3 consists of 14 amino acids. The entry retains the CDR3 DNA only, 42 bases that are in frame from base 1. Trimming at the junction amounts to 5 bases on V and 2 bases on J, and the germline ends lie 13 bases apart. Reference TRBV5-1 and TRBJ2-5 proteins supply the regions before and after the CDR3; the full variable domain is: KAGVTQTPRYLIKTRGQQVTLSCSPISGHRSVSWYQQTPGQGLQFLFEYFSETQRNKGNFPGRFSGRQFSNSRSEMNVSTLELGDSALYLCASRQVSAQETQYFGPGTRLLVL.